This TCR beta chain came from a study of control samples from healthy donors and cancer patients. CDR3 length equals 15 residues. The V end lost 0 bases, the J end lost 5 bases, and 13 bases lay between the germline ends. Germline loops: CDR1 LGHNA, CDR2 YNFKEQ. This table comes from immunoSEQ multiplex PCR, and its TCRdb copy is limited to in-frame clones, with some not included. The sample shows fewer than 100,000 clones, 88% of them seen only once. This receptor was identified in a woman in her forties or fifties in good health. Sequencing was carried out using blood. The chain links TRBV4-2 to TRBJ1-2; D is undetermined. The CDR3 loop reads CASSQDPGTAYGYTF. For the CDR3, the DNA is TGTGCCAGCAGCCAAGATCCGGGCACAGCTTATGGCTACACCTTC.